What follows are 6 T cell receptor beta chains derived from one specimen sequenced in a study of cytomegalovirus exposure and HLA in healthy donors. Both 60 Vbeta primers and 13 Jbeta primers went into the PCR. Clones were sequenced by immunoSEQ multiplex PCR, and TCRdb holds only the in-frame ones, with some missing. The sample holds around 140,000 clones. Material: PBMCs. Source of these receptors: a male donor in good health and CMV-seronegative.

The chain carries TRBV7-9 and TRBJ2-2; D not certain. The CDR3 runs to 12 residues. Trimming stripped 7 bases from V and 10 bases from J, with 13 bases between. Germline CDR1 and CDR2: SEHNR and FQNEAQ (reference sequence). The CDR3 loop is CASTQEPVELFF. For the CDR3, the DNA is TGTGCCAGCACCCAGGAACCTGTGGAGCTGTTTTTT.

The chain carries TRBV30 and TRBJ1-1, with TRBD1 matching 9 bases. The CDR3 length is 13 residues. Germline trimming cut 3 bases from V and 3 bases from J; bases unmatched to any gene: 2. CDR1 and CDR2 (germline): GTSNPN, SVGIG (reference sequence). CDR3 amino acids: CAWRGDRDTEAFF. The CDR3 DNA reads TGTGCCTGGAGAGGGGACAGGGACACTGAAGCTTTCTTT.

The V and J genes are TRBV15 and TRBJ2-7; TRBD1 aligns across 9 bases. Trimming at V came to 5 bases and at J to 4 bases, leaving 3 bases not matched to a gene. The CDR3 spans 13 residues. Germline V gene data show CDR1 as LNHNV and CDR2 as YYDKDF (reference sequence). Here the CDR3 DNA reads TGTGCCACCAGCGGGGACAGGGCTTACGAGCAGTACTTC. Translated, it gives CATSGDRAYEQYF.

The rearrangement uses TRBV30 and TRBJ2-1, with a possible D match to TRBD2 (6 bases). V was shortened by 0 bases and J by 7 bases, with 16 bases between the two germline ends. The CDR3 contains 15 residues. Germline assignment: CDR1 GTSNPN and CDR2 SVGIG (reference sequence). CDR3 protein: CAWSVQAGPWNEQFF. Written as DNA, the CDR3 is TGTGCCTGGAGTGTACAGGCGGGACCTTGGAATGAGCAGTTCTTC.

This sequence joins TRBV5-1 and TRBJ2-7; 7 bases are shared with TRBD1. CDR1 SGHRS and CDR2 YFSETQ come from the germline V gene. The V segment lost 4 bases and the J segment 1 base; nucleotides outside the gene matches: 2. There are 13 residues in the CDR3. The CDR3 region is CASSLTGSYEQYF. As DNA, the CDR3 is TGCGCCAGCAGCCTGACAGGGTCCTACGAGCAGTACTTC.

The V and J genes are TRBV14 and TRBJ2-7; a weak D match, TRBD2 (5 bases). The V gene lost 4 bases and the J gene lost 0 bases, with 13 bases spanning the gap. This CDR3 region has 15 residues. Germline CDR1 reads SGHDN; CDR2 reads FVKESK. DNA for the CDR3: TGTGCCAGCAGCCCGCGGTCGGGGTTCTCCTACGAGCAGTACTTC. Translated: CASSPRSGFSYEQYF.